The T cell receptor beta chain under discussion was sequenced for a study of beta chain features in type 1 diabetes (dated by TCRdb to the late 2010s). Notes on the research overall: Patients and healthy donors did not differ in mean age, gender distribution, total cell number or subset yield. The study compared the TCRB repertoires of sorted circulating CD4+ T cell subsets in recently diagnosed type 1 diabetes patients with those in matched healthy donors. Regulatory and stem cell-like memory subsets were obtained from only 8 patients and roughly 8 healthy donors, while naive and central memory subsets were obtained from all 28 donors. A total of under 140,000,000 sorted cells were examined across all samples, and the number of cells per subset was strongly correlated with RNA yield.

V sheds 1 base and J sheds 6 bases, leaving 9 bases between their ends. The CDR3, from cysteine to phenylalanine, totals 13 residues. The CDR3 DNA has 39 bases and is translated from base 1. The germline V gene yields SGDLS for CDR1 and YYNGEE for CDR2. Each donor gave one peripheral blood draw, approximately 110 mL on average, collected into heparinised tubes. A BD FACSAria II was used to sort naive, central memory, regulatory and stem cell-like memory CD4+ T cells with a panel that included CD45RO, CCR7, CD25, CD127, CD95 and CD27. All sorted populations exceeded 95% purity. PBMCs were separated immediately by Lymphoprep density gradient centrifugation and were stained directly, without being cultured. Samples were stained and sorted in pairs, with one healthy donor and one patient per experiment, so that batch effects were minimized. Findings and caveats that apply to the study as a whole: In all four CD4+ subsets, TCRB CDR3 length was moderately but significantly shorter in type 1 diabetes patients. Naive, central memory and regulatory TCRB repertoires appeared more similar among patients than among healthy donors. Fewer insertions and more nucleotide deletions at VDJ recombination sites were observed in patients with type 1 diabetes, implying thymic rearrangement abnormalities. Shorter templates might be favored by PCR, yet because patient and control samples were amplified and corrected together, any such skew would affect both groups equally. Because cDNA was sequenced instead of genomic DNA, highly expressing activated cells could be over-represented, though the groups showed no difference in activation or CD3 levels. HLA sub-analyses involved small numbers of individuals, so any influence of HLA type on TCRB rearrangement remained unresolved.

All of the isolated RNA was reverse transcribed with the High Capacity cDNA Reverse Transcription Kit, so expressed TCRB transcripts were sequenced. Deep immunoSEQ sequencing was applied to naive, central memory and regulatory T cell samples, giving an average of about 3.57 million total reads per sample. Sorted cells were lysed in RLT buffer and RNA was extracted with DNase-treated RNeasy Micro or Mini kits, depending on cell number. To prevent cross-contamination, each cell subset was processed individually, whereas patient and healthy donor samples were processed jointly. Using the immunoSEQ multiplex PCR, TCRB sequences were amplified from cDNA into 87-bp fragments spanning the CDR3 region. Sequencing of the amplicons was done on the Illumina HiSeq platform. In the original analysis: Synthetic template baselines were used to correct PCR bias computationally, reads within Hamming distance 2 were collapsed, and singletons that could not be merged were discarded. Reads were aligned against IMGT to assign V, D and J genes, CDR3 length and insertions or deletions at six rearrangement sites. Within each subset, clonotype counts were normalized to sorted cell number, and only after that were true diversity and Gini coefficients computed with the tcR R package. The overlap coefficient, calculated on TCRB nucleotide sequences, was used to measure repertoire sharing. TCRdb obtained this table from immuneACCESS and retained in-frame rearrangements with V and J assigned. These tables miss some clones; where compared with another copy, unresolved V genes account for less than half of the shortfall, and the remainder is unexplained. The D gene and trimming were derived from the DNA, and the V and J assignments and clone size from that table. For this sample the table gives a few hundred thousand clones, of which roughly a tenth were detected only once. 0.55% to 0.75% of the sample comes from the top ten.

In its sample, this clone was seen a few times. Its antigen remains undetermined. No much larger clone exists at a distance of one base, and base qualities are not known. This sequence uses TRBV9 and TRBJ2-3; the D gene is unclear. The TCR sequence derives from a man aged 30-40 years with type 1 diabetes. Sequencing used central memory CD4+ T cells from blood. CDR3 region: CASSVFSYDTQYF. The nucleotides are TGTGCCAGCAGCGTATTTAGTTACGATACGCAGTATTTT.